The 8 T cell receptor beta chains below come from one sample, sequenced in a study of blood T cells in healthy people across ages. A sample-barcoded 5' primer and a J-beta primer mix were used in a second PCR of roughly 6 to 11 cycles. TCRdb ran MiXCR on the 5' RACE reads and lists one entry per CDR3 protein. The sample carries 1.5 million to 2 million distinct CDR3 sequences, about 30% recorded once. The sample taken for sequencing was blood. The receptors were sampled from a woman aged 25 to 39 in good health.

This clonotype was counted at least ten times. This sequence joins TRBV9 and TRBJ1-2; D is unclear. The V and J ends lost 0 bases and 3 bases respectively, with 3 bases between them. This CDR3 region has 12 residues. Germline lookup yields CDR1 SGDLS and CDR2 YYNGEE. DNA of the CDR3: TGTGCCAGCAGCGTAGTCGACTATGGCTACACCTTC. This gives the protein CASSVVDYGYTF.

V usage is TRBV6-5 and J usage is TRBJ2-1; no reliable D call. The CDR3 consists of 14 residues. Trimming took 5 bases from V and 0 from J, leaving 8 bases between them. Germline-derived CDR1 and CDR2 are MNHEY and SVGAGI. The CDR3 here is CASSKLSSYNEQFF. The CDR3, as DNA: TGTGCCAGCAGTAAATTGAGCTCCTACAATGAGCAGTTCTTC.

The table lists this clonotype with many counts. The chain recombines TRBV10-3 with TRBJ2-7; TRBD2 aligns across 8 bases. The CDR3 consists of 14 residues. V shed 2 bases and J 0 bases; nucleotides not matched to a gene: 0. The germline CDR1 and CDR2 sequences are ENHRY and SYGVKD. This chain's CDR3 is CAISETSGSYEQYF. In DNA form, the CDR3 reads TGTGCCATCAGTGAGACTAGCGGCTCCTACGAGCAGTACTTC.

The chain employs TRBV12-3 or TRBV12-4 and TRBJ2-3; tentatively, D is TRBD1 or TRBD2 (5 bases each). V was clipped by 6 bases and J by 2 bases, with 15 bases between them. The CDR3 totals 15 residues. This CDR3 is CASSDGTQDTDTQYF. The CDR3 bases are TGTGCCAGCAGCGACGGGACGCAGGACACAGATACGCAGTATTTT.

The genes are TRBV29-1 and TRBJ1-4, with D hard to call. V lost 7 bases to trimming and J lost 0 bases, with 9 bases between them. The CDR3 is made up of 13 amino acids. Germline loops: CDR1 SQVTM, CDR2 ANQGSEA. CDR3 residues: CSGTDATNEKLFF. The CDR3 nucleotides read TGCAGCGGAACGGACGCAACTAATGAAAAACTGTTTTTT.

The chain employs TRBV7-2 and TRBJ1-1; the D is unclear. This CDR3 has 15 amino acids. V was pared by 5 bases and J by 0 bases, with 13 bases between. Germline lookup yields CDR1 SGHTA and CDR2 FQGNSA. CDR3 protein: CASSQFSAMNTEAFF. CDR3 coding DNA: TGTGCCAGCAGCCAATTCTCGGCTATGAACACTGAAGCTTTCTTT.

Concerning this clonotype itself: One junction end disagrees with the germline gene, perhaps due to a read error. The chain combines TRBV25-1 with TRBJ1-2; D not resolved. This CDR3 has 13 amino acids. Germline V lookup: CDR1 MGHDK, CDR2 SYGVNS. The CDR3, as DNA: TGTGCCAGCAGTGAACGGCAGAACTATGGCTGCACCTTC. Translating it yields CASSERQNYGCTF.

V is TRBV2 and J is TRBJ2-1; a possible D gene is TRBD1 (6 bases). Germline V gene sequence: CDR1 SNHLY, CDR2 FYNNEI. The V gene lost 2 bases and the J gene lost 7 bases, with 12 bases spanning the gap. This CDR3 is 14 amino acids long. Here the CDR3 reads CASSETAGVNEQFF. In DNA form, the CDR3 reads TGTGCCAGCAGTGAAACGGCAGGGGTGAATGAGCAGTTCTTC. The complete variable domain, with remaining parts taken from reference TRBV2 and TRBJ2-1, reads EPEVTQTPSHQVTQMGQEVILRCVPISNHLYFYWYRQILGQKVEFLVSFYNNEISEKSEIFDDQFSVERPDGSNFTLKIRSTKLEDSAMYFCASSETAGVNEQFFGPGTRLTVL.